This entry lists 26 T cell receptor beta chains sequenced from one sample in a study of cytomegalovirus exposure and HLA in healthy donors. This PCR relied on a set of 60 Vbeta primers and 13 Jbeta primers. Using immunoSEQ multiplex PCR, the repertoire was profiled, and TCRdb retains in-frame clones only, with some absent. The sample records fewer than 85,000 clones, roughly two thirds being singletons. The sequenced sample was PBMCs. These receptors all come from a man between 60 and 70 years old in good health and CMV-seropositive.

The table lists this clone with a few counts. V and J are TRBV6-1 and TRBJ2-3; a weak D match, TRBD2 (6 bases). V was shortened by 5 bases and J by 4 bases, with 10 bases between the two germline ends. This CDR3 region has 13 residues. Germline V gene data show CDR1 as MNHNS and CDR2 as SASEGT. Here the CDR3 reads CASSLGEADTQYF. DNA of the CDR3: TGTGCCAGCAGTTTGGGGGAGGCAGATACGCAGTATTTT.

This sequence joins TRBV6-5 and TRBJ1-5; maybe TRBD1 (6 bases). Trimming took off 5 bases at V and 6 bases at J, with 11 bases between the two ends. Looked up from germline, CDR1 is MNHEY and CDR2 is SVGAGI. The CDR3 loop spans 13 amino acids. Here the CDR3 reads CASSGRGIQPQHF. Written as DNA, the CDR3 is TGTGCCAGCAGTGGGAGGGGGATTCAGCCCCAGCATTTT.

The V call is TRBV7-9, the J call TRBJ1-2; 9 positions match TRBD1. V gave up 5 bases and J gave up 11 bases; unmatched junction bases: 6. The CDR3 is 12 residues long. CDR1 SEHNR and CDR2 FQNEAQ come from the germline V gene (reference sequence). In DNA form, the CDR3 reads TGTGCCAGCAGCACCGGGACAGGGATTTACACCTTC. Its translation: CASSTGTGIYTF.

Worth noting for this clone: A junction boundary mismatches the germline segment, possibly from a read error. The chain carries TRBV7-9 and TRBJ2-2, with D possibly being TRBD2 (6 bases). The CDR3 loop spans 13 amino acids. Germline lookup yields CDR1 SEHNR and CDR2 FQNEAQ (reference sequence). This chain's CDR3 is CSSRWDYTGELFF. The CDR3 DNA is TGTTCCAGCAGATGGGACTACACCGGGGAGCTGTTTTTT.

This chain connects TRBV27 to TRBJ1-6; TRBD1 matches 7 bases. The CDR3 contains 15 residues. V lost 5 bases to trimming and J lost 4 bases; unmatched junction nucleotides: 5. Per the germline V gene, CDR1 is MNHEY and CDR2 is SMNVEV (reference sequence). The CDR3 is CASSAGTVYNSPLHF. CDR3 sequence (DNA): TGTGCCAGCAGTGCGGGGACAGTTTATAATTCACCCCTCCACTTT.

V gene TRBV5-1 combines with J gene TRBJ1-1, with a weak D call TRBD1 (6 bases). CDR3 size: 15 residues. V was trimmed by 3 bases and J by 0 bases, leaving 12 bases between them. The germline V gene encodes CDR1 SGHRS and CDR2 YFSETQ. The CDR3 region is CASSSGQTMNTEAFF. As DNA, the CDR3 is TGCGCCAGCAGCTCAGGACAGACCATGAACACTGAAGCTTTCTTT. Based on the CDR3 plus reference TRBV5-1 and TRBJ1-1, the full variable domain is KAGVTQTPRYLIKTRGQQVTLSCSPISGHRSVSWYQQTPGQGLQFLFEYFSETQRNKGNFPGRFSGRQFSNSRSEMNVSTLELGDSALYLCASSSGQTMNTEAFFGQGTRLTVV.

V gene TRBV7-2 combines with J gene TRBJ1-2; the D gene is possibly TRBD1 (6 bases). There are 15 residues in the CDR3. Trimming pared 1 base from V and 4 bases from J, leaving 13 bases between. The germline V gene has CDR1 SGHTA and CDR2 FQGNSA. The DNA of the CDR3 is TGTGCCAGCAGCTTAGGACAGGCCCTCACCTATGGCTACACCTTC. Translated, it gives CASSLGQALTYGYTF.

The chain employs TRBV18 and TRBJ2-7; 7 bases align to TRBD2. This CDR3 spans 14 amino acids. Trimming at V came to 3 bases and at J to 5 bases, leaving 7 bases not matched to a gene. Germline CDR1 reads KGHSH; CDR2 reads LQKENI. Here the CDR3 reads CASSPTSGRDEQYF. In nucleotides, the CDR3 is TGTGCCAGCTCACCTACGTCGGGGAGGGACGAGCAGTACTTC.

This sequence joins TRBV29-1 and TRBJ2-3; D is perhaps TRBD2 (7 bases). The germline V and J ends were trimmed by 7 bases and 5 bases, with 16 bases remaining between them. Looked up from germline, CDR1 is SQVTM and CDR2 is ANQGSEA. The CDR3 is 13 amino acids. The CDR3 bases are TGCAGCGCTAGAGGGGGGGGCAAAGATACGCAGTATTTT. Protein product: CSARGGGKDTQYF.

The CDR3 spells CASSQLILGGTVTDTQYF. The CDR3 DNA is TGTGCCAGCAGCCAACTCATACTAGGCGGGACAGTCACAGATACGCAGTATTTT. The chain couples TRBV4-2 to TRBJ2-3; D possibly corresponds to TRBD1 (7 bases). V lost 2 bases and J 2 bases, leaving 20 bases between the germline ends. Germline CDR1 is LGHNA and CDR2 is YNFKEQ. CDR3 length equals 18 residues.

V gene TRBV9 combines with J gene TRBJ2-7; maybe TRBD1 (6 bases). Looked up from germline, CDR1 is SGDLS and CDR2 is YYNGEE. Trimming pared 4 bases from V and 2 bases from J, leaving 13 bases between. The CDR3 loop spans 14 amino acids. CDR3 in amino acids: CASSTGHTPYEQYF. CDR3 in DNA: TGTGCCAGCAGCACGGGACATACTCCCTACGAGCAGTACTTC.

In this sample, this clone turned up once. The rearrangement links TRBV5-1 to TRBJ2-3; 9 bases are a match to TRBD1. CDR3 length: 17 residues. After removal of 4 bases from V and 0 bases from J, the junction contained 9 bases not matched to a gene. The germline V gene encodes CDR1 SGHRS and CDR2 YFSETQ. The CDR3 sequence: CASSHRDRVSSTDTQYF. The CDR3 coding sequence is TGCGCCAGCAGCCATAGGGACAGGGTCTCTAGCACAGATACGCAGTATTTT.

A word on this clone: Other DNA sequences in this sample translate to the same CDR3. The gene calls are TRBV6-6 and TRBJ2-1, with TRBD1 identical over 7 bases. V gave up 5 bases and J gave up 3 bases; unmatched junction bases: 1. CDR3 size: 13 residues. CDR1 and CDR2 (germline): MNHNY, SVGAGI (reference sequence). CDR3 DNA: TGTGCCAGCAGTAGGGACAGCTACAATGAGCAGTTCTTC. It yields the protein CASSRDSYNEQFF.

This chain's CDR3 is CASSPGREDTEAFF. The CDR3 DNA reads as TGTGCCAGCAGTCCCGGGCGGGAAGACACTGAAGCTTTCTTT. The rearrangement uses TRBV27 and TRBJ1-1; D is undetermined. The germline CDR1 and CDR2 sequences are MNHEY and SMNVEV (reference sequence). The CDR3 totals 14 residues. V dropped 5 bases and J dropped 3 bases, with 13 bases sitting between them.

The CDR3, as DNA: TGCGCCAGCAGGAACCCTCGGAACAGTGAACAAAGGTCCTACGAGCAGTACTTC. Protein sequence: CASRNPRNSEQRSYEQYF. The chain employs TRBV4-3 and TRBJ2-7; D call uncertain. The CDR3 runs to 18 residues. Trimming took off 6 bases at V and 1 base at J, with 25 bases between the two ends. Germline CDR1 LGHNA, CDR2 YSLEER.

This sequence joins TRBV7-9 and TRBJ1-5; D is uncertain. V was pared by 5 bases and J by 7 bases, with 9 bases between. Germline V gene sequence: CDR1 SEHNR, CDR2 FQNEAQ (reference sequence). The length of the CDR3 is 12 residues. The CDR3 nucleotides are TGTGCCAGCAGCCACGGAGAGCAGCCCCAGCATTTT. Protein product: CASSHGEQPQHF. The full variable domain, its missing parts supplied by reference TRBV7-9 and TRBJ1-5, is DTGVSQNPRHKITKRGQNVTFRCDPISEHNRLYWYRQTLGQGPEFLTYFQNEAQLEKSRLLSDRFSAERPKGSFSTLEIQRTEQGDSAMYLCASSHGEQPQHFGDGTRLSIL.

The V call is TRBV2, the J call TRBJ1-1, with TRBD1 identical over 7 bases. Germline V CDR1 and CDR2: SNHLY, FYNNEI. The CDR3 loop spans 14 amino acids. The V segment lost 5 bases and the J segment 6 bases; nucleotides outside the gene matches: 9. The CDR3 loop is CASSLRDSRAEAFF. In DNA, the CDR3 is TGTGCCAGCAGTTTGCGGGACAGTCGAGCTGAAGCTTTCTTT. Full variable domain (outside the CDR3, taken from reference TRBV2 and TRBJ1-1): EPEVTQTPSHQVTQMGQEVILRCVPISNHLYFYWYRQILGQKVEFLVSFYNNEISEKSEIFDDQFSVERPDGSNFTLKIRSTKLEDSAMYFCASSLRDSRAEAFFGQGTRLTVV.

Note on this clone: Other nucleotide sequences in the sample specify the same CDR3. The CDR3: CASSPRTGSSYEQYF. CDR3 in DNA: TGTGCCAGCAGCCCCAGGACAGGGAGCTCCTACGAGCAGTACTTC. The rearrangement joins TRBV5-5 to TRBJ2-7, with 8 bases that match TRBD1. J gave up 0 bases and V 4 bases, and 6 bases lay outside the gene matches. The length of the CDR3 is 15 residues. In germline, CDR1 is SGHKS, CDR2 YYEKEE (reference sequence).

A few counts support this clone. The rearrangement links TRBV6-5 to TRBJ1-5; 9 nucleotides line up with TRBD1. V gave up 5 bases and J gave up 7 bases; unmatched junction bases: 6. The CDR3 extends over 14 amino acids. Germline V lookup: CDR1 MNHEY, CDR2 SVGAGI. In DNA form, the CDR3 reads TGTGCCAGCAGTCCCGGGACAGGGTACCAGCCCCAGCATTTT. This translates into CASSPGTGYQPQHF.

This clone was seen only once. CDR3 loop: CASRADSYEQYF. CDR3 DNA: TGTGCCAGCAGGGCAGACTCCTACGAGCAGTACTTC. The rearrangement uses TRBV6-1 and TRBJ2-5; D gene unclear. The DNA end favors TRBJ2-7, so the J call may be wrong. CDR1 MNHNS and CDR2 SASEGT come from the germline V gene. The CDR3 is 12 amino acids.

J is TRBJ1-4 and V is TRBV27; D is perhaps TRBD1 (5 bases). V lost 3 bases and J lost 4, with 12 bases in between. The CDR3 has 15 amino acids. CDR1 is MNHEY, CDR2 SMNVEV, per germline (reference sequence). The CDR3 coding sequence is TGTGCCAGCAGTTTCGACAGAACCGGTAATGAAAAACTGTTTTTT. This translates into CASSFDRTGNEKLFF.

The V and J genes are TRBV10-1 and TRBJ1-1; 7 bases are a match to TRBD1. The V gene end was trimmed by 6 bases and the J gene end by 4 bases; junction bases not matched to a gene: 8. This CDR3 has 14 residues. The germline CDR1 and CDR2 sequences are WNHNN and SYGVQD (reference sequence). CDR3 region: CASSDQGGATEAFF. CDR3 sequence (DNA): TGCGCCAGCAGCGATCAGGGGGGAGCCACTGAAGCTTTCTTT.

The chain is built from TRBV29-1 and TRBJ1-4, with TRBD1 matching over 7 bases. Germline CDR1 is SQVTM and CDR2 is ANQGSEA. The junction had 9 bases not matched to a gene; V was cut back by 4 bases and J by 10 bases. The CDR3 spans 13 residues. CDR3 protein: CSVGQGAGGKLFF. The CDR3 DNA is TGCAGCGTTGGACAGGGTGCTGGAGGAAAACTGTTTTTT.

This rearrangement joins TRBV27 to TRBJ2-1; TRBD2 matches 9 bases. This CDR3 is built from 14 residues. Germline CDR1 and CDR2: MNHEY and SMNVEV (reference sequence). Trimming took 7 bases from V and 4 from J; bases not matched to a gene: 5. The DNA for the CDR3 is TGTGCCAGCACCACTAGCGGGCATTACAATGAGCAGTTCTTC. Translating it yields CASTTSGHYNEQFF.

V usage is TRBV4-1 and J usage is TRBJ2-1; 11 bases map to TRBD2. From germline, CDR1 is MGHRA and CDR2 YSYEKL. After removal of 4 bases from V and 13 bases from J, the junction contained 9 bases not matched to a gene. The CDR3 extends over 14 amino acids. CDR3 sequence: CASSLSGGAVGQFF. The CDR3 nucleotides are TGCGCCAGCAGCCTTAGCGGGGGGGCTGTAGGTCAGTTCTTC.

This clone was recorded once. The rearrangement links TRBV30 to TRBJ1-1; D remains ambiguous. Germline V CDR1 and CDR2: GTSNPN, SVGIG (reference sequence). The CDR3 runs to 13 residues. Trimming shortened V by 3 bases and J by 0 bases, and 8 bases separated the two germline ends. DNA of the CDR3: TGTGCCTGGAGCGCGGCGATGAACACTGAAGCTTTCTTT. It is translated as CAWSAAMNTEAFF.